The 6 T cell receptor beta chains below were found in one sample sequenced in a study of blood T cell repertoires in COVID-19. Generated by immunoSEQ multiplex PCR, the TCRdb table keeps only in-frame clones and is missing some. The table lists fewer than 350,000 clones, 70% to 90% of them singletons. The sample taken for sequencing was peripheral blood. The receptors were sampled from a woman in her twenties or thirties with COVID-19, enrolled during active disease.

This clone was found a few times. The chain carries TRBV19 and TRBJ1-5; D is uncertain. Germline loops: CDR1 LNHDA, CDR2 SQIVND (reference sequence). V was cut by 3 bases and J by 4 bases, with 10 bases left in between. The length of the CDR3 is 14 residues. The CDR3 nucleotides are TGTGCCAGTAGTATGCAGGCCCTTAATCAGCCCCAGCATTTT. Amino acid sequence: CASSMQALNQPQHF.

The chain uses TRBV6-5 and TRBJ2-3, with 7 bases identical to TRBD2. The CDR3 has 16 residues. V gave up 0 bases and J gave up 2 bases; unmatched junction bases: 5. Germline CDR1 is MNHEY and CDR2 is SVGAGI. The DNA of the CDR3 is TGTGCCAGCAGTTACTCGGGCGGGGGTTTCACAGATACGCAGTATTTT. This codes for CASSYSGGGFTDTQYF.

The sample holds one count of this clone. V gene TRBV11-2 combines with J gene TRBJ1-1, with a possible D match to TRBD1 (5 bases). This CDR3 is 15 amino acids long. V gave up 6 bases and J gave up 3 bases, with 17 bases separating them. Germline V gives CDR1 SGHAT, CDR2 FQNNGV. CDR3 amino acids: CASRRPGRRYTEAFF. The CDR3 DNA follows: TGTGCCAGCAGACGACCAGGGAGGAGGTACACTGAAGCTTTCTTT.

The chain has TRBV20-1 and TRBJ2-7; D is unresolved. The germline gives CDR1 DFQATT, CDR2 SNEGSKA (reference sequence). CDR3 length: 11 amino acids. Between the trimmed V and J ends, which lost 0 bases and 9 bases, there was a span of 9 bases. This CDR3 is CSARDLRVQYF. The CDR3 DNA is TGCAGTGCTAGAGATCTCCGGGTGCAGTACTTC.

The J gene is TRBJ2-7, the V gene TRBV5-6; 11 positions agree with TRBD1. The CDR3 extends over 17 amino acids. The V gene's germline CDR1 is SGHDT and CDR2 YYEEEE. V shed 4 bases and J 2 bases; nucleotides not matched to a gene: 11. The CDR3 DNA sequence: TGTGCCAGCAGCCCGGAGGGACAGGGGGACATAACCTACGAGCAGTACTTC. Translated, it gives CASSPEGQGDITYEQYF.

The rearrangement uses TRBV11-3 and TRBJ2-6; a weak D match, TRBD1 (5 bases). V was pared by 3 bases and J by 0 bases, with 9 bases between. The germline CDR1 and CDR2 sequences are SGHNT and YENEEA. The length of the CDR3 is 16 residues. The DNA of the CDR3 is TGTGCCAGCAGCTTTAGTAGGGGCTCTGGGGCCAACGTCCTGACTTTC. It encodes CASSFSRGSGANVLTF.